These 8 T cell receptor beta chains were sequenced from one sample in a study of blood T cell repertoires in COVID-19. Measured with immunoSEQ multiplex PCR; TCRdb has only the in-frame clones, and not every one. The sample contains 95,000 to 110,000 clones, about 80% of which appear only once. Input material: peripheral blood. Receptor source: a man aged 65 to 85 with acute or convalescent COVID-19.

The chain links TRBV6-5 to TRBJ1-5; D is unclear. The germline V gene has CDR1 MNHEY and CDR2 SVGAGI. Trimming took 2 bases from V and 6 from J, leaving 8 bases between them. This CDR3 has 13 amino acids. The CDR3 region is CASSYDGLQPQHF. CDR3 DNA sequence: TGTGCCAGCAGTTACGATGGGCTTCAGCCCCAGCATTTT.

For the CDR3, the DNA is TGCGCCAGCAGCTTCGAAGGGGATCCTGTCACCGGGGAGCTGTTTTTT. Its protein product is CASSFEGDPVTGELFF. This chain links TRBV5-1 with TRBJ2-2, with D possibly matching TRBD1 (5 bases). Germline assignment: CDR1 SGHRS and CDR2 YFSETQ. The CDR3 has 16 residues. The germline V and J ends were trimmed by 2 bases and 4 bases, with 15 bases remaining between them.

The J gene is TRBJ2-2, the V gene TRBV19; 7 positions agree with TRBD1. CDR1 is LNHDA, CDR2 SQIVND, per germline (reference sequence). V gave up 8 bases and J gave up 1 base; unmatched junction bases: 10. The CDR3 is 16 residues long. The CDR3 DNA is TGTGCCAGTTATGACAGGGTAGCTGGGAACACCGGGGAGCTGTTTTTT. Translated: CASYDRVAGNTGELFF.

Only a few counts were recorded for this clone. The V gene is TRBV3-1 (or the pseudogene TRBV3-2), the J gene TRBJ2-5; TRBD1 aligns across 8 bases. The V segment lost 7 bases and the J segment 3 bases; nucleotides outside the gene matches: 4. Germline V gene sequence: CDR1 LGHDT, CDR2 YNNKEL (reference sequence). The CDR3 loop spans 13 amino acids. In DNA, the CDR3 is TGTGCCAGCACCCGGACAGGGAAAGAGACCCAGTACTTC. Translated, it gives CASTRTGKETQYF.

The chain uses TRBV6-5 and TRBJ1-2; a possible D gene is TRBD1 (6 bases). Germline loops: CDR1 MNHEY, CDR2 SVGAGI. The CDR3 extends over 15 amino acids. Trimming shortened V by 0 bases and J by 2 bases, and 10 bases separated the two germline ends. Here the CDR3 DNA reads TGTGCCAGCAGTTACTCTGGGGGCCGGAACTATGGCTACACCTTC. Translating gives CASSYSGGRNYGYTF.

J is TRBJ1-5 and V is TRBV19, with 7 positions matching TRBD1. V trimming: 6 bases; J trimming: 5 bases; junction bases outside the gene matches: 7. Per germline, CDR1 LNHDA and CDR2 SQIVND (reference sequence). The CDR3 covers 14 residues. DNA of the CDR3: TGTGCCAGTAGAACTTACAGGGGTGATCAGCCCCAGCATTTT. It translates to CASRTYRGDQPQHF.

V gene TRBV5-1 combines with J gene TRBJ1-1; no clear D. This CDR3 is 14 amino acids long. The V and J ends lost 4 bases and 0 bases respectively, with 10 bases between them. Germline CDR1 and CDR2: SGHRS and YFSETQ. The CDR3 DNA reads TGCGCCAGCAGCCTGGACGGGGTGAACACTGAAGCTTTCTTT. Translation: CASSLDGVNTEAFF.

This clone was observed a single time. This chain uses TRBV5-1 with TRBJ2-1; unclear D gene. This CDR3 has 13 amino acids. CDR1 is SGHRS and CDR2 is YFSETQ in the germline V gene. V gave up 0 bases and J gave up 3 bases, with 4 bases separating them. The CDR3 DNA follows: TGCGCCAGCAGCTTGGACAGCTACAATGAGCAGTTCTTC. Amino acids: CASSLDSYNEQFF. The whole variable domain, filled in from reference TRBV5-1 and TRBJ2-1, reads KAGVTQTPRYLIKTRGQQVTLSCSPISGHRSVSWYQQTPGQGLQFLFEYFSETQRNKGNFPGRFSGRQFSNSRSEMNVSTLELGDSALYLCASSLDSYNEQFFGPGTRLTVL.